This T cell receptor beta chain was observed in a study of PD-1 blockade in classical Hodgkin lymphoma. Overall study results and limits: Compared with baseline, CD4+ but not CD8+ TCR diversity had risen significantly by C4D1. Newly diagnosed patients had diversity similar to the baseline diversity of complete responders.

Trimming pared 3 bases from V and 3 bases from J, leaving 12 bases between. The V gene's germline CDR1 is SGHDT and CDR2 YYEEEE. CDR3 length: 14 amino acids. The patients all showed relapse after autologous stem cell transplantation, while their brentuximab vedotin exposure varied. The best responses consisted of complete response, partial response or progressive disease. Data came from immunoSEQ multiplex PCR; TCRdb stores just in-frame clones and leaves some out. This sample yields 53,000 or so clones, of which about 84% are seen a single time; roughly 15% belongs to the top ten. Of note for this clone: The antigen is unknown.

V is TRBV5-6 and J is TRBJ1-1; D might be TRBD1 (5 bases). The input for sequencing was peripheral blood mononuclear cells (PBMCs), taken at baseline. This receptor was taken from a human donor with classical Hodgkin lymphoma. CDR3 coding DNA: TGTGCCAGCAGCTCTGGGGGATGGGACACTGAAGCTTTCTTT. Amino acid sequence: CASSSGGWDTEAFF.